This entry describes one T cell receptor (beta chain). What it recognizes is unknown. Clones were read by immunoSEQ multiplex PCR, and TCRdb kept only the in-frame ones, dropping some. Of 290,000 or so clones in the sample, around 87% were seen once. The CDR3 runs to 14 residues. V was shortened by 8 bases and J by 7 bases, with 20 bases between the two germline ends. Germline CDR1 is MNHEY and CDR2 is SVGAGI. This entry is derived from a study of Ad26.COV2.S vaccination and SARS-CoV-2 variants. Overall study: Into the muscle, Ad26.COV2.S was dosed once or twice, 56 days apart. Broader study findings: The TCR breadth and depth analyses may have understated or missed part of the total T cell responses.

The treatment: roughly 19 received Ad26.COV2.S at low or high dose, single or two shots; 5 received placebo; per-sample allocation not given. Repertoires come from day 63 after the first vaccine or placebo injection. In the vaccine, an Ad26 vector expressed the SARS-CoV-2 spike of the Wuhan strain. The chain joins TRBV6-5 to TRBJ1-2; the D is unclear. The origin of this receptor is a person between 18 and 59 years old who received the Ad26.COV2.S COVID-19 vaccine or a placebo. The starting material was peripheral blood, obtained in a trial of Ad26.COV2.S vaccine versus placebo. For the CDR3, the DNA is TGTGCCAGCCGGTCGACCGGGAGGGAGAGTGGCTACACCTTC. Protein: CASRSTGRESGYTF.